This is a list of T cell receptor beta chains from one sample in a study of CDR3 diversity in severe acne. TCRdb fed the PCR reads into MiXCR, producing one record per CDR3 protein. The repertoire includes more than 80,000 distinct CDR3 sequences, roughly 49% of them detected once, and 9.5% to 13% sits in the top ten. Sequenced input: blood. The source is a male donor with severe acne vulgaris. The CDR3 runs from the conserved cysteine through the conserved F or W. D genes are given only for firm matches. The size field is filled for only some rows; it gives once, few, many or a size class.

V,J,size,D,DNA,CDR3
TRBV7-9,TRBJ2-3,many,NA,TGTGCCAGCAGCTTAGCGCCCGAAGATACGCAGTATTTT,CASSLAPEDTQYF
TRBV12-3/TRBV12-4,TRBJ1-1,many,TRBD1,TGTGCCAGCAGCCTTGACAGGGGGCGTCGAGCTTTCTTT,CASSLDRGRRAFF
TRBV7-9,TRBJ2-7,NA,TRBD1,TGTGCCAGCAGCGGGACAGGGCAGTACTTC,CASSGTGQYF
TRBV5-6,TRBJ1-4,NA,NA,TGTGCCAGCAGCTTGGGGTCCCTCCGACTGTTTTTT,CASSLGSLRLFF
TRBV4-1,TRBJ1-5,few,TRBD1,TGCGCCAGCAGCTCCTGGGACAGCGGTAATCAGCCCCAGCATTTT,CASSSWDSGNQPQHF
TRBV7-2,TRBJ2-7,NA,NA,TGTGCCAGCAGCTTAGAGGGCAGGGACTTCCACGAGCAGTACTTC,CASSLEGRDFHEQYF
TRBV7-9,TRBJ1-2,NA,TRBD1,TGTACCAGCAGCTTCGGGACAGATGGTTGCACCTTC,CTSSFGTDGCTF
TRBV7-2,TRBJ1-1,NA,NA,TGTGCCAGCAGCTTAGAGGGGACAATGAACACTGAAGCTTTCTTT,CASSLEGTMNTEAFF
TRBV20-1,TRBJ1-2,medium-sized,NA,TGCAGTGCTAGCGGCAGGTCAAGGGTCTATGGCTACACCTTC,CSASGRSRVYGYTF
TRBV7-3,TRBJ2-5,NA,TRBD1,TGTGCCAGCAGCCTCGGGACAGGGAGGCAAGAGACCCAGTACTTC,CASSLGTGRQETQYF
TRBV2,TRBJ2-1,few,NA,TGTGCCAGCAGTGAGTCGACTAGTAGGCGCGATGAGCGGTTCTTC,CASSESTSRRDERFF
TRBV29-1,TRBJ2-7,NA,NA,TGCAGCGTTCGGTTCGGATACCTGACTGGCGAGCAGTACTTC,CSVRFGYLTGEQYF
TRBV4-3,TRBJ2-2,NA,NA,TGCGCCAGCAGCCGTGGGTACACCGGGGAGCTGTTTTTT,CASSRGYTGELFF
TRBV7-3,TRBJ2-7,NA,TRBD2,TGTGCCAGCAGCATTTCCGGGACTAGCCTCTACGAGCAGTACTTC,CASSISGTSLYEQYF
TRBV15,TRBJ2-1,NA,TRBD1,TGTGCCACCAGCAACGGGACAGGGAATGAGCAGTTCTTC,CATSNGTGNEQFF
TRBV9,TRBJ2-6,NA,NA,TGTGCCAGCAGCGCCACCAGCTCTGGGGCCAACGTCCTGACTTTC,CASSATSSGANVLTF
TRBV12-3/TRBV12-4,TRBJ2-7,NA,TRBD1,TGTGCCAGCAGTTTCGGACAGGGCACTTACGAGCAGTACTTC,CASSFGQGTYEQYF
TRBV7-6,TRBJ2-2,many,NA,TGTGCCAGCAGCTTAGGCGGGCCTAACACCGGGGAGCTGTTTTTT,CASSLGGPNTGELFF
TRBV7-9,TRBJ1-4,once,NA,TGTGCCAGCAGCCAATCGGGAGGTGAAAAACTGTTTTTT,CASSQSGGEKLFF
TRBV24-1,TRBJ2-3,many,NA,TGTGCCACCAGTGATCGGACATACCCTAGCACAGATACGCAGTATTTT,CATSDRTYPSTDTQYF
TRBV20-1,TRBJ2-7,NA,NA,TGCAGTGCCAGCAGCTCGCGAGCGGAGGGCGAGCAGTACTTC,CSASSSRAEGEQYF
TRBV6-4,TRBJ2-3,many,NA,TGTGCCAGCAGTGACTCGACTACAGATACGCAGTATTTT,CASSDSTTDTQYF
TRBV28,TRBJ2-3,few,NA,TGTGCCAGCAGTTCCGGAGCCTCCGATACGCAGTATTTT,CASSSGASDTQYF
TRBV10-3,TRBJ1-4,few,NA,TGTGCCATCAGGGGAGAGGATGAAAAACTGTTTTTT,CAIRGEDEKLFF
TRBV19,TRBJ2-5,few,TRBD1,TGTGCCAGTAGTAATAAAAGGACAGGGGAGACCCAGTACTTC,CASSNKRTGETQYF
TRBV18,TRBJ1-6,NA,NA,TGTGCCAGCTCGGTCGAGGACACCGCGAATTCACCCCTCCACTTT,CASSVEDTANSPLHF
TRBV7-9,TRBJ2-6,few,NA,TGTGCCAGCAGCGGAACGGTTTGGTCTTCTGGGGCCAACGTCCTGACTTTC,CASSGTVWSSGANVLTF
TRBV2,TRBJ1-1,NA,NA,TGTGCCAGCCTCAGGGGATCGGACACTGAAGCTTTCTTT,CASLRGSDTEAFF
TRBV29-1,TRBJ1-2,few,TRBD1,TGCAGCGTTGATGGACAGGGGATTTATGGCTACACCTTC,CSVDGQGIYGYTF
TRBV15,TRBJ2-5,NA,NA,TGTGCCACCAGCAGAAAAGGACAGCCAAAAGAGACCCAGTACTTC,CATSRKGQPKETQYF
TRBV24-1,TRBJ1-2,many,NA,TGTGCCACCAGTGAGCGGGAGTCTAGCTATGGCTACACCTTC,CATSERESSYGYTF
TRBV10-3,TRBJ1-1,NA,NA,TGTGCCATCAGTGAAGACCGAAACACTGAAGCTCTCTTT,CAISEDRNTEALF
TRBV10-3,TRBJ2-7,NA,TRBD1,TGTGCCATCAGTGCGGCCCGGGACAGGGAGTTTCGCGAGCAGTACTTC,CAISAARDREFREQYF
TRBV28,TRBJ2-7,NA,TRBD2,TGTGCCAGCAGCCCAGAGACTAGCGGGAGGGCCCCACCTTACGAGCAGTACTTC,CASSPETSGRAPPYEQYF
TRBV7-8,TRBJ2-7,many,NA,TGTGCCAGCAGCCCTATAGGAGGGGGAGGGCCGGGTTACGAGCAGTACTTC,CASSPIGGGGPGYEQYF
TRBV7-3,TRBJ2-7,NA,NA,TGCGCCAGCAGCCAACATGGGACGAGCTCCTACAATGAGCAGTACTTC,CASSQHGTSSYNEQYF
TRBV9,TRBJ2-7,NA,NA,TGTGCCAGCAGCGCTGGAGGGGTCTCCTACGAGCAGTACTTC,CASSAGGVSYEQYF
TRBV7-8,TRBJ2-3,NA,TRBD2,TGTGCCAGCAGCCCAGGGACTAGCGGGACAGATACGCAGTATTTT,CASSPGTSGTDTQYF
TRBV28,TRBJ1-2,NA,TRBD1,TGTGCCAGCAGCGTAGGGACAGCCTATGGCTACACCTTC,CASSVGTAYGYTF
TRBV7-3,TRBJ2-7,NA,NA,TGTGCCAGCAGCTTAGCGTTGGGCGAGCAGTACTTC,CASSLALGEQYF
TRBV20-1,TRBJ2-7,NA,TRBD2,TGCAGTGCTAGGGGGCTAGCGGCCTTCTACGAGCAGTACTTC,CSARGLAAFYEQYF
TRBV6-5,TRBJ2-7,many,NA,TGTGCCAGCAGTTTCCATGTCGGGGCAGACTACGAGCAGTACTTC,CASSFHVGADYEQYF
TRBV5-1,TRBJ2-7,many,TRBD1,TGCGCCAGCAGCCGTGGGACAGGTCCCTACGAGCAGTACTTC,CASSRGTGPYEQYF
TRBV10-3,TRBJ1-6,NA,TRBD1,TGTGCCATCAGTGTGGGACAGGCTATGGCCCTCCACTTT,CAISVGQAMALHF
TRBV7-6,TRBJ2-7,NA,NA,TGTGCCAGCAGTCTGGGAGATTACTACGAGCAGTACTTC,CASSLGDYYEQYF
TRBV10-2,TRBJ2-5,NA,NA,TGCGCCAGCAGTGCTGCAGGGTCCTTCGAAGAGACCCAGTACTTC,CASSAAGSFEETQYF
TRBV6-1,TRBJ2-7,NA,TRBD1,TGTGCCAGCAGTGAAGGGACAGGCGGCTCCGAGCAGTACTTC,CASSEGTGGSEQYF
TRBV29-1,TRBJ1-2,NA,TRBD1,TGCAGCGTCCACTACCGGGACAGGGGGTTCTCTGGCTACACCTTC,CSVHYRDRGFSGYTF
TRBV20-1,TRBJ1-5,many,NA,TGCAGTGCTAGAGATCCCATAGCCAATCAGCCCCAGCATTTT,CSARDPIANQPQHF
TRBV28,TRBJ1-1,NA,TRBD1,TGTGCCAGCAGTTTATACGGGGACAGGGATGGTGAAGCTTTCTTT,CASSLYGDRDGEAFF
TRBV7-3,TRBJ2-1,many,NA,TGTGCCAGCAGCTCCCGGTTACACCGGGGGTCCAATGAGCAGTTCTTC,CASSSRLHRGSNEQFF
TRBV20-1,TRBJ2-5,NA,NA,TGCAGTGCTAAGGGTTTCGAGGACACTAGGGAGACCCAGTACTTC,CSAKGFEDTRETQYF
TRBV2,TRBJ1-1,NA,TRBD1,TGTGCCAGCAGTGAAGCTTCGACAGGGGAAGCTTTCTTT,CASSEASTGEAFF
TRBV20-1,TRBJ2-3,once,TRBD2,TGCAGTTCCGTCGGGACTAGCGGGAGAGGGGGCACAGATACGCAGTATTTT,CSSVGTSGRGGTDTQYF